These 18 T cell receptor beta chains were all obtained from the same sample, sequenced in a study of Ad26.COV2.S vaccination and SARS-CoV-2 variants. Stated treatment: around 19 received Ad26.COV2.S at low or high dose, single or two shots; five or six received placebo; per-sample allocation not given. Day 63 after the first vaccine or placebo injection was the time point for sampling. Method: immunoSEQ multiplex PCR; TCRdb's copy keeps in-frame clones and lacks some. The sample carries some 480,000 clones, roughly 89% recorded once. This specimen consisted of peripheral blood, obtained in a trial of Ad26.COV2.S vaccine versus placebo. Every receptor here comes from a person between 18 and 59 years old who received the Ad26.COV2.S COVID-19 vaccine or a placebo.

The CDR3 sequence is CASSLPSGSGDTQYF. CDR3 bases: TGTGCCAGCAGCCTACCTAGCGGGAGTGGTGATACGCAGTATTTT. The chain uses TRBV28 and TRBJ2-3, with 10 positions matching TRBD2. Germline V gene sequence: CDR1 MDHEN, CDR2 SYDVKM. This CDR3 has 15 amino acids. Unmatched junction bases numbered 9, after V lost 6 bases and J lost 6 bases.

The chain carries TRBV7-2 and TRBJ2-5, with D possibly called TRBD1 or TRBD2 (5 bases each). CDR3 length: 19 residues. Trimming removed 1 base from V and 5 bases from J, with 26 bases in between. Germline V gives CDR1 SGHTA, CDR2 FQGNSA. CDR3 protein: CASSLGFMAIQGTGETQYF. The DNA of the CDR3 is TGTGCCAGCAGCTTAGGTTTTATGGCGATCCAGGGAACGGGGGAGACCCAGTACTTC.

V usage is TRBV9 and J usage is TRBJ2-1, with 10 bases lining up with TRBD2. Looked up from germline, CDR1 is SGDLS and CDR2 is YYNGEE. The CDR3 runs 18 residues. V gave up 3 bases and J gave up 4 bases; unmatched junction bases: 13. DNA for the CDR3: TGTGCCAGCAGCGGGGCCAAGAGTGGGACTAGCGAGTACAATGAGCAGTTCTTC. Its protein is CASSGAKSGTSEYNEQFF.

Comments on this clone: Other DNA sequences from this sample encode an identical CDR3 as well. The CDR3 is CASSPKRETQYF. In DNA form, the CDR3 reads TGTGCCAGCTCACCAAAGAGAGAGACCCAGTACTTC. The V call is TRBV18, the J call TRBJ2-5; D uncertain. The CDR3 is made up of 12 amino acids. Trimming stripped 2 bases from V and 4 bases from J, with 5 bases between. Germline CDR1 and CDR2: KGHSH and LQKENI.

V gene TRBV19 combines with J gene TRBJ2-3; D gene unclear. The length of the CDR3 is 14 residues. V dropped 1 base and J dropped 5 bases, with 10 bases sitting between them. Germline values: CDR1 LNHDA, CDR2 SQIVND (reference sequence). The CDR3 here is CASSIGVVEDTQYF. CDR3 bases: TGTGCCAGTAGTATAGGGGTAGTTGAAGATACGCAGTATTTT.

This chain joins TRBV28 and TRBJ1-2; the D gene is possibly TRBD1 (6 bases). This CDR3 contains 13 residues. Looked up from germline, CDR1 is MDHEN and CDR2 is SYDVKM. V was trimmed by 8 bases and J by 8 bases, leaving 18 bases between them. The CDR3 loop is CASCLRGQRGYTF. CDR3 coding DNA: TGTGCCAGCTGCCTGCGGGGGCAAAGGGGCTACACCTTC.

The chain recombines TRBV27 with TRBJ1-5, with a possible D match to TRBD1 (6 bases). Per germline, CDR1 MNHEY and CDR2 SMNVEV (reference sequence). V shed 5 bases and J shed 4 bases, with 21 bases lying between them. The CDR3 sequence is 17 residues long. The CDR3 region is CASSPKPSGVENQPQHF. The CDR3, as DNA: TGTGCCAGCAGTCCAAAACCGTCAGGGGTAGAGAATCAGCCCCAGCATTTT.

In this sample, this clone turned up a few times. The chain has TRBV3-1 (or the pseudogene TRBV3-2) and TRBJ2-5; TRBD2 matches 11 bases. Germline lookup yields CDR1 LGHDT and CDR2 YNNKEL (reference sequence). The CDR3 spans 18 residues. V lost 4 bases, J lost 1 base, and 11 bases stayed unmatched. The CDR3 region has the DNA TGTGCCAGCAGCCCTGGACGTACTAGCGGGAGTTTCCAAGAGACCCAGTACTTC. Translated: CASSPGRTSGSFQETQYF.

This sequence joins TRBV6-2 or TRBV6-3 and TRBJ1-2; no clear D gene. CDR3 length: 12 residues. Trimming took 6 bases from V and 6 from J, leaving 11 bases between them. Germline assignment: CDR1 MNHEY and CDR2 SVGEGT. The CDR3 bases are TGTGCCAGCAGCGGTCCTTTGAATGGCTACACCTTC. Its translation: CASSGPLNGYTF.

This chain links TRBV5-6 with TRBJ2-7, with D possibly TRBD1 on 6 matching bases. The germline V gene has CDR1 SGHDT and CDR2 YYEEEE. V lost 1 base and J 0 bases, leaving 11 bases between the germline ends. CDR3 length: 15 amino acids. CDR3 loop: CASSLQGTSSYEQYF. The CDR3 DNA follows: TGTGCCAGCAGCTTGCAGGGGACCTCCTCCTACGAGCAGTACTTC.

V and J are TRBV24-1 and TRBJ2-1; D is perhaps TRBD2 (5 bases). This CDR3 has 17 residues. Germline-derived CDR1 and CDR2 are KGHDR and SFDVKD. V was shortened by 2 bases and J by 6 bases, with 19 bases between the two germline ends. The CDR3 DNA sequence: TGTGCCACCAGTGATTCCCGGGTCTCCGGGATAGCCAATGAGCAGTTCTTC. Amino acid sequence: CATSDSRVSGIANEQFF.

This chain links TRBV7-2 with TRBJ2-1, with TRBD2 identical over 10 bases. The CDR3 spans 15 residues. Trimming took 4 bases from V and 5 from J; bases not matched to a gene: 5. The germline V gene encodes CDR1 SGHTA and CDR2 FQGNSA. The DNA of the CDR3 is TGTGCCAGCAGCTCACGGACTAGCGGAAACAATGAGCAGTTCTTC. This gives the protein CASSSRTSGNNEQFF.

This clone appeared a few times. This chain uses TRBV11-2 with TRBJ2-7; 7 nucleotides match TRBD2. The V and J ends lost 0 bases and 2 bases, in that order; junction bases with no gene match: 7. The germline gives CDR1 SGHAT, CDR2 FQNNGV. CDR3 length equals 16 residues. CDR3 sequence: CASSLDLSGYAYEQYF. CDR3 in DNA: TGTGCCAGCAGCTTAGATCTTAGCGGGTATGCCTACGAGCAGTACTTC.

The chain uses TRBV4-1 and TRBJ1-1, with a weak D call TRBD1 (6 bases). Germline values: CDR1 MGHRA, CDR2 YSYEKL. V lost 1 base and J lost 0, with 21 bases in between. The CDR3 runs 19 residues. This chain's CDR3 is CASSQAQMGRGRLNTEAFF. CDR3 sequence (DNA): TGCGCCAGCAGCCAAGCACAGATGGGGCGGGGGCGGTTGAACACTGAAGCTTTCTTT.

V is TRBV30 and J is TRBJ1-2; TRBD1 is a possible D gene (6 bases). Germline V gene sequence: CDR1 GTSNPN, CDR2 SVGIG (reference sequence). V was trimmed by 3 bases and J by 1 base, leaving 21 bases between them. The CDR3 covers 17 residues. The CDR3 reads CAWSPDMFGGRNYGYTF. CDR3 coding DNA: TGTGCCTGGAGCCCGGATATGTTCGGGGGGCGTAACTATGGCTACACCTTC.

This chain links TRBV4-2 with TRBJ1-4; no definite D call. The CDR3 runs 13 residues. Germline CDR1 reads LGHNA; CDR2 reads YNFKEQ. V was trimmed by 1 base and J by 7 bases, leaving 7 bases between them. This chain's CDR3 is CASSQVDGEKLFF. CDR3 coding DNA: TGTGCCAGCAGCCAAGTCGACGGTGAAAAACTGTTTTTT.

The chain joins TRBV25-1 to TRBJ2-1, with D possibly being TRBD2 (6 bases). V was pared by 8 bases and J by 1 base, with 15 bases between. Germline-derived CDR1 and CDR2 are MGHDK and SYGVNS. The CDR3 length is 15 residues. CDR3 loop: CASSLIAASYNEQFF. CDR3 nucleotides: TGTGCCAGCTCATTGATAGCGGCTTCCTACAATGAGCAGTTCTTC.

Within the sample, this clone is medium-sized. The V gene is TRBV7-8, the J gene TRBJ2-1; D tentatively fits TRBD1 or TRBD2 (5 bases each). With 1 base removed from V and 2 bases from J, the gap between germline ends came to 12 bases. The germline CDR1 and CDR2 sequences are SGHVS and FQNEAQ. The CDR3 extends over 16 amino acids. CDR3 in DNA: TGTGCCAGCAGCTTAGTGGATAGGGGAGCCTACAATGAGCAGTTCTTC. Translation: CASSLVDRGAYNEQFF.